The TCR beta chain described here comes from a study of blood T cell repertoires in COVID-19. This CDR3 spans 15 amino acids. Germline CDR1 reads SGHTA; CDR2 reads FQGNSA. V shed 5 bases and J 4 bases; nucleotides not matched to a gene: 4. This clone was recorded many times. Clones were read by immunoSEQ multiplex PCR, and TCRdb kept only the in-frame ones, dropping some. The profile shows about 220,000 clones, roughly 90% of them singletons. This sequence joins TRBV7-2 and TRBJ2-1, with 11 bases lining up with TRBD2. Sequencing input: PBMCs or T cells enriched from blood (not recorded which). The sequence was obtained from a woman in her 40s with acute COVID-19. The CDR3 loop is CASSALAGGYNEQFF. The CDR3 nucleotides read TGTGCCAGCAGCGCCTTAGCGGGGGGGTACAATGAGCAGTTCTTC.